Below are 27 T cell receptor beta chains sequenced from a single sample in a study of T cells in Graves' hyperthyroidism and ophthalmopathy. Amplification of TCR beta CDR3 regions used RNA as the template. TCR CDR3 regions were first amplified by RT-PCR with HTBI primers. Each CDR3 protein gets one entry after TCRdb re-called the multiplex PCR reads with MiXCR. The profile shows around 540,000 distinct CDR3 sequences, more than 45% of them singletons. The source material was peripheral blood or thyroid tissue (not recorded which). The receptors were gathered from a woman under 30 with Graves' hyperthyroidism.

With respect to this clonotype: The germline gene is not matched at one end of the junction; a read error may be the cause. The CDR3 DNA sequence: TGTGCCAGCAGTTACTCCGGGACTAGCGGGAGACAAGAGACCCAGTACTTC. Translated, it gives CASSYSGTSGRQETQYF. The chain uses TRBV10-3 and TRBJ2-5; 14 nucleotides match TRBD2. CDR1 and CDR2 (germline): ENHRY, SYGVKD. The CDR3 has 17 residues.

Worth noting for this clonotype: At one boundary the junction diverges from the germline segment, which might be a read error. This chain connects TRBV7-4 to TRBJ1-2, with a possible D match to TRBD1 (5 bases). This CDR3 is built from 14 residues. Germline V gives CDR1 SGHVT, CDR2 SQSDAQ. For the CDR3, the DNA is TGTGCCAGCAGCTTAGGTGACAGCCCCTATGACTACACCTTC. As protein: CASSLGDSPYDYTF.

The rearrangement joins TRBV15 to TRBJ1-2, with TRBD1 identical over 7 bases. The CDR3 sequence is 15 residues long. The junction had 15 bases not matched to a gene; V was cut back by 3 bases and J by 11 bases. Germline-derived CDR1 and CDR2 are LNHNV and YYDKDF (reference sequence). The DNA for the CDR3 is TGTGCCACCAGCAGCTCGGGGGGGGACAGCACTCCGTACACCTTC. It codes for CATSSSGGDSTPYTF.

This chain uses TRBV7-2 with TRBJ2-7, with 8 positions matching TRBD1. The CDR3 loop spans 15 amino acids. V shed 5 bases and J 0 bases; nucleotides not matched to a gene: 6. Looked up from germline, CDR1 is SGHTA and CDR2 is FQGNSA. The CDR3 region has the DNA TGTGCCAGCAGCCTTTGGACAGGGAACTCCTACGAGCAGTACTTC. This gives the protein CASSLWTGNSYEQYF.

A word on this clonotype: An end of the junction differs from the germline gene, which may be a read error. The rearrangement joins TRBV10-2 to TRBJ1-5; possibly TRBD1 for D (5 bases). CDR3 length: 16 amino acids. Germline loops: CDR1 WSHSY, CDR2 SAAADI. CDR3 nucleotide sequence: TGTGCCAGCAGTCTTGTTGGGGGGGTTAGCAATCAGCCCCAGCATTTT. It codes for CASSLVGGVSNQPQHF.

Concerning this clonotype: Just one base apart from a much larger clone, this may be a read error. The J gene is TRBJ2-7, the V gene TRBV2, with unresolved D. CDR3 length equals 12 residues. The V gene's germline CDR1 is SNHLY and CDR2 FYNNEI. The CDR3 spells CASSTAGYERYF. CDR3 in DNA: TGTGCCAGCAGTACTGCAGGCTACGAGCGGTACTTC.

This clonotype was recorded a few times. The chain combines TRBV24-1 with TRBJ2-7, with D perhaps matching TRBD1 or TRBD2 (5 bases each). This CDR3 is built from 14 residues. V shed 3 bases and J shed 3 bases, with 11 bases lying between them. Looked up from germline, CDR1 is KGHDR and CDR2 is SFDVKD. In nucleotides, the CDR3 is TGTGCCACCAGTGATGGGGGTAGCCGCTACGAGCAGTACTTC. Translated, it gives CATSDGGSRYEQYF.

This clonotype was observed a handful of times. J is TRBJ1-3 and V is TRBV7-9, with D uncertain. The CDR3 has 15 amino acids. Germline V gene sequence: CDR1 SEHNR, CDR2 FQNEAQ (reference sequence). V lost 7 bases, J lost 4 bases, and 17 bases lay in between. CDR3: CASTPFPNKGNTIYF. In DNA, the CDR3 is TGTGCCAGCACCCCATTCCCCAACAAAGGAAACACCATATATTTT.

This rearrangement joins TRBV27 to TRBJ2-7, with 9 bases matching TRBD2. V was clipped by 3 bases and J by 3 bases; unmatched bases: 3. The length of the CDR3 is 14 residues. CDR1 and CDR2 from the germline V gene are MNHEY and SMNVEV (reference sequence). The CDR3 nucleotides read TGTGCCAGCAGTTTGCGGGAGGGGGGCTACGAGCAGTACTTC. This translates into CASSLREGGYEQYF.

In DNA form, the CDR3 reads TGTGCCAGCACTGGTGGCTCTGAAAAACTGTTTTTT. Translating it yields CASTGGSEKLFF. This rearrangement joins TRBV2 to TRBJ1-4; D remains unclear. Looked up from germline, CDR1 is SNHLY and CDR2 is FYNNEI. The V gene lost 7 bases and the J gene lost 7 bases, with 10 bases spanning the gap. This CDR3 has 12 amino acids.

As to this clonotype: A read error may be the cause here, since a much bigger clone is one base away. This CDR3 is missing its conserved last phenylalanine or tryptophan, likely due to a read error. This chain joins TRBV2 and TRBJ1-2, with D possibly TRBD1 on 6 matching bases. The germline gives CDR1 SNHLY, CDR2 FYNNEI. The V and J ends lost 6 bases and 5 bases respectively, with 10 bases between them. This CDR3 region has 12 residues. Written as DNA, the CDR3 is TGTGCCAGCAGCGAGGGGGAATATGGCTACACCTGC. This sequence encodes CASSEGEYGYTC.

This clonotype showed up just a few times. V is TRBV3-1 and J is TRBJ1-6; D not resolved. Trimming cost V 1 base and J 9 bases, with 10 bases left between them. Germline lookup yields CDR1 LGHDT and CDR2 YNNKEL (reference sequence). This CDR3 has 14 residues. Here the CDR3 reads CASSQGVGRSPLHF. CDR3 in DNA: TGTGCCAGCAGCCAAGGGGTAGGGCGTTCACCCCTCCACTTT.

The chain carries TRBV19 and TRBJ2-5; 14 positions agree with TRBD2. The V segment lost 6 bases and the J segment 4 bases; nucleotides outside the gene matches: 4. From germline, CDR1 is LNHDA and CDR2 SQIVND (reference sequence). The CDR3 loop spans 15 amino acids. CDR3 region: CASSSGTSGGETQYF. CDR3 coding DNA: TGTGCCAGTAGCTCAGGGACTAGCGGGGGAGAGACCCAGTACTTC.

J is TRBJ1-2 and V is TRBV10-3, with D possibly being TRBD1 (5 bases). V lost 10 bases and J lost 6, with 18 bases in between. Germline lookup yields CDR1 ENHRY and CDR2 SYGVKD. This CDR3 is built from 13 residues. The CDR3 is CATAAMGVDGYTF. The CDR3 region has the DNA TGTGCCACCGCTGCAATGGGGGTAGATGGCTACACCTTC.

CDR3 in DNA: TGTGCCAGCAGGGTTACAGGGTTCGGGGAGACCCAGTACTTC. Its protein is CASRVTGFGETQYF. The V call is TRBV5-5, the J call TRBJ2-5, with D possibly being TRBD1 (6 bases). Germline-derived CDR1 and CDR2 are SGHKS and YYEKEE (reference sequence). The V end was cut by 5 bases, the J end by 5 bases, with 16 bases between. The CDR3 covers 14 residues.

This clonotype appeared a few times. One end of the junction varies from germline; a read error may be responsible. The chain recombines TRBV7-9 with TRBJ2-5; 7 bases line up with TRBD1. The CDR3 covers 14 residues. Germline V gene sequence: CDR1 SEHNR, CDR2 FQNEAQ (reference sequence). CDR3 amino acids: CASTLGGPQETQYF. CDR3 nucleotide sequence: TGTGCCAGCACCTTAGGGGGCCCACAAGAGACCCAGTACTTC.

The chain carries TRBV10-3 and TRBJ1-2; a weak D match, TRBD1 (5 bases). CDR3 length: 12 residues. CDR1 ENHRY and CDR2 SYGVKD come from the germline V gene. The ends were cut back, 5 bases at V and 7 bases at J, with 11 bases in the middle. CDR3 sequence reads: CAISKDRTGYTF. DNA for the CDR3: TGTGCCATCAGTAAAGACAGAACTGGCTACACCTTC.

This clonotype turned up a few times. No conserved phenylalanine or tryptophan ends this CDR3, so it is likely a read error. The CDR3 DNA is TGTGCCAGCAGCTCGTCGGGGCAGCCTTACGAGCAGTACCTC. It is translated as CASSSSGQPYEQYL. The chain joins TRBV7-2 to TRBJ2-7; D is tentatively TRBD1 or TRBD2 (5 bases each). Trimming removed 4 bases at V and 4 bases at J, with 14 bases between. This CDR3 is built from 14 residues. Germline V gene data show CDR1 as SGHTA and CDR2 as FQGNSA.

This clonotype is a singleton in its sample. V and J are TRBV7-9 and TRBJ1-2; D gene ambiguous. This CDR3 is 12 amino acids long. Per germline, CDR1 SEHNR and CDR2 FQNEAQ (reference sequence). V was trimmed by 3 bases and J by 5 bases, leaving 7 bases between them. CDR3 loop: CASSLGKYGYTF. For the CDR3, the DNA is TGTGCCAGCAGCTTGGGTAAATATGGCTACACCTTC.

The DNA for the CDR3 is TGTGCCATCAGTGAGTCGAGCCAGGGAGAGGGCTACACCTTC. Translation gives CAISESSQGEGYTF. The chain couples TRBV10-3 to TRBJ1-2, with D maybe TRBD1 (5 bases). The CDR3 is made up of 14 amino acids. Trimming removed 0 bases at V and 8 bases at J, with 13 bases between. Germline V CDR1 and CDR2: ENHRY, SYGVKD.

This chain connects TRBV7-9 to TRBJ1-2; no clear D gene. Trimming shortened V by 5 bases and J by 0 bases, and 13 bases separated the two germline ends. The CDR3 covers 15 residues. Germline CDR1 SEHNR, CDR2 FQNEAQ (reference sequence). CDR3 region: CASSPSLAPNYGYTF. In nucleotides, the CDR3 is TGTGCCAGCAGCCCCTCGCTGGCCCCTAACTATGGCTACACCTTC.

This clonotype turned up a few times. The chain recombines TRBV2 with TRBJ1-5, with D perhaps matching TRBD1 (5 bases). The CDR3 length is 15 residues. CDR1 and CDR2 from the germline V gene are SNHLY and FYNNEI. Trimming took 6 bases from V and 6 from J, leaving 18 bases between them. Here the CDR3 DNA reads TGTGCCAGCAGCTTAGGTAGGGGTCTCGTTCAGCCCCAGCATTTT. Its translation: CASSLGRGLVQPQHF.

The chain has TRBV29-1 and TRBJ1-2; tentative D call: TRBD1 (5 bases). The V end lost 1 base, the J end lost 7 bases, and 16 bases lay between the germline ends. CDR3 length: 14 amino acids. CDR1 SQVTM and CDR2 ANQGSEA come from the germline V gene. The CDR3 here is CSVEVLRQGFGYTF. DNA for the CDR3: TGCAGCGTTGAAGTTTTGAGGCAGGGCTTTGGCTACACCTTC.

Only one count was recorded for this clonotype. DNA for the CDR3: TGTGCCACCAGGGGCGGAGGGGCGCTTGATGAGCAGTTCTTC. Protein: CATRGGGALDEQFF. The chain carries TRBV24-1 and TRBJ2-5; D is perhaps TRBD2 (6 bases). The DNA end is more similar to TRBJ2-1, so the J call may be wrong. CDR1 KGHDR and CDR2 SFDVKD come from the germline V gene. The CDR3 consists of 14 residues.

This clonotype was counted between two and nine times. The rearrangement uses TRBV7-9 and TRBJ1-5, with 9 bases fitting TRBD1. The length of the CDR3 is 17 residues. CDR1 is SEHNR and CDR2 is FQNEAQ in the germline V gene (reference sequence). Trimming took 5 bases from V and 3 from J; bases not matched to a gene: 11. CDR3 bases: TGTGCCAGCAGCCACTACATCGACAGGGGGTTCAATCAGCCCCAGCATTTT. Residues: CASSHYIDRGFNQPQHF.

This clonotype was detected many times. The chain couples TRBV7-2 to TRBJ1-1; tentative D call: TRBD1 (5 bases). The germline V gene has CDR1 SGHTA and CDR2 FQGNSA. Trimming took off 0 bases at V and 8 bases at J, with 10 bases between the two ends. The CDR3 sequence is 13 residues long. The CDR3 nucleotides are TGTGCCAGCAGCTTAGCCGGGGCGAACGAAGCTTTCTTT. Translating it yields CASSLAGANEAFF.

The gene calls are TRBV5-1 and TRBJ2-5, with 8 bases fitting TRBD1. The CDR3 runs 14 residues. The germline V gene has CDR1 SGHRS and CDR2 YFSETQ. Trimming removed 1 base from V and 2 bases from J; junction bases left unmatched: 1. The CDR3 reads CASSLNRGQETQYF. In DNA, the CDR3 is TGCGCCAGCAGCTTGAACAGGGGGCAAGAGACCCAGTACTTC. Full variable domain (outside the CDR3, taken from reference TRBV5-1 and TRBJ2-5): KAGVTQTPRYLIKTRGQQVTLSCSPISGHRSVSWYQQTPGQGLQFLFEYFSETQRNKGNFPGRFSGRQFSNSRSEMNVSTLELGDSALYLCASSLNRGQETQYFGPGTRLLVL.